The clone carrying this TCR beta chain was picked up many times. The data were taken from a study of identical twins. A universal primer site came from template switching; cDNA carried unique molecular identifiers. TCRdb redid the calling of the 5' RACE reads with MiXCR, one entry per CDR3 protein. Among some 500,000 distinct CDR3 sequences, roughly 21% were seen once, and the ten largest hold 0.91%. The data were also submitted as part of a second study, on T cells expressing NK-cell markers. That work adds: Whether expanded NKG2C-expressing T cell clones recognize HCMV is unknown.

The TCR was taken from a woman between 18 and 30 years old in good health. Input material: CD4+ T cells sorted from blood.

CDR3 in amino acids: CASSLAGADTEAFF. The CDR3 DNA reads as TGCGCCAGCAGCTTGGCCGGGGCCGACACTGAAGCTTTCTTT. The gene calls are TRBV5-1 and TRBJ1-1, with D possibly matching TRBD1 (5 bases). Germline values: CDR1 SGHRS, CDR2 YFSETQ. Between the trimmed V and J ends, which lost 0 bases and 3 bases, there was a span of 9 bases. This CDR3 has 14 amino acids. The full variable domain, completed using reference TRBV5-1 and TRBJ1-1, is KAGVTQTPRYLIKTRGQQVTLSCSPISGHRSVSWYQQTPGQGLQFLFEYFSETQRNKGNFPGRFSGRQFSNSRSEMNVSTLELGDSALYLCASSLAGADTEAFFGQGTRLTVV.